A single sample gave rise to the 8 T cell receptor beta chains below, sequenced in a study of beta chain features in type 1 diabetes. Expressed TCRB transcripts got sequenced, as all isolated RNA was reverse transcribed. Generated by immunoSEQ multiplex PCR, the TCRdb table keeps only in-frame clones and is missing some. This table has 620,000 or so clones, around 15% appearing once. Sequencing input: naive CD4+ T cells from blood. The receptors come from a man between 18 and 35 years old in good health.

As DNA, the CDR3 is TGCGCCAGCAGCCAAGGGGAGGGACACGGTAATGAAAAACTGTTTTTT. Its protein is CASSQGEGHGNEKLFF. The chain recombines TRBV4-3 with TRBJ1-4; a weak D match, TRBD1 (6 bases). Germline V gene sequence: CDR1 LGHNA, CDR2 YSLEER. The CDR3 is made up of 16 amino acids. V shed 1 base and J shed 4 bases, with 13 bases lying between them.

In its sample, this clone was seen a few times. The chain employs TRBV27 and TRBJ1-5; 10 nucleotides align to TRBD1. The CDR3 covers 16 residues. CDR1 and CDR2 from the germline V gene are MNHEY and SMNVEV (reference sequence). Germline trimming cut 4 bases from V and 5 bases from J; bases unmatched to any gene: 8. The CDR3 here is CASSSLDRGVYQPQHF. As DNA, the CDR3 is TGTGCCAGCAGTTCCCTGGACAGGGGGGTATATCAGCCCCAGCATTTT.

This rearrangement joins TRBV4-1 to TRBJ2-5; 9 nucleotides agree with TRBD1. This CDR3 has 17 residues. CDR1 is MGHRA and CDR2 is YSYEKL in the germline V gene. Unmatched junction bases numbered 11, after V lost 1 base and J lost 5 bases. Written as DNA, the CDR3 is TGCGCCAGCAGCCAAGTACCCTTACAGGGGGCGCGGGAGACCCAGTACTTC. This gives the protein CASSQVPLQGARETQYF.

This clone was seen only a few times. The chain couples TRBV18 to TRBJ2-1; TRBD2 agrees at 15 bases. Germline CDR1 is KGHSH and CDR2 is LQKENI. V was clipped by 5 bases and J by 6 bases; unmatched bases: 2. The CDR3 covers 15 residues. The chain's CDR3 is CASSSGLAGGNEQFF. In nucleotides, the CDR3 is TGTGCCAGCTCATCGGGACTAGCGGGAGGCAATGAGCAGTTCTTC.

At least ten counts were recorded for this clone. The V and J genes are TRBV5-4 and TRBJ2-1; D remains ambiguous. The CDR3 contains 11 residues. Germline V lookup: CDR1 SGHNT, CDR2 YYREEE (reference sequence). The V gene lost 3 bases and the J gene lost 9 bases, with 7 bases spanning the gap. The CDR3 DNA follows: TGTGCCAGCAGCTCGGCCTTTGAGCAGTTCTTC. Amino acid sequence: CASSSAFEQFF.

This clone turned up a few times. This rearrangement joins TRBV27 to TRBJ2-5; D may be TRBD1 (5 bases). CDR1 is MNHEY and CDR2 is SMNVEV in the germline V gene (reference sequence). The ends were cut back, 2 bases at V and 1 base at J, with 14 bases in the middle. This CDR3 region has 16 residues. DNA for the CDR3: TGTGCCAGCAGTTTACGGTCAGGGCGAAGCCAAGAGACCCAGTACTTC. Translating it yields CASSLRSGRSQETQYF.

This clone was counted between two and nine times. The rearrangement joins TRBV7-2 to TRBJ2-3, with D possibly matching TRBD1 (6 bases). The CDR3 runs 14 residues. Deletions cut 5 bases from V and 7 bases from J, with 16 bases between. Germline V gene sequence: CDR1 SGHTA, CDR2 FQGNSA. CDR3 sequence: CASSRGTGSNTQYF. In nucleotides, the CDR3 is TGTGCCAGCAGCAGAGGAACAGGGTCAAATACGCAGTATTTT.

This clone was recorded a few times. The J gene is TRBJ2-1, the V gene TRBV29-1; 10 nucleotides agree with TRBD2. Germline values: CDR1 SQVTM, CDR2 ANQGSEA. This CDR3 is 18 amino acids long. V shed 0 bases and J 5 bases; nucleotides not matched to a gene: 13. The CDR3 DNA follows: TGCAGCGTTGAAGATCTTGGGCTAGCGGGAGAAATAAACAATGAGCAGTTCTTC. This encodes CSVEDLGLAGEINNEQFF.